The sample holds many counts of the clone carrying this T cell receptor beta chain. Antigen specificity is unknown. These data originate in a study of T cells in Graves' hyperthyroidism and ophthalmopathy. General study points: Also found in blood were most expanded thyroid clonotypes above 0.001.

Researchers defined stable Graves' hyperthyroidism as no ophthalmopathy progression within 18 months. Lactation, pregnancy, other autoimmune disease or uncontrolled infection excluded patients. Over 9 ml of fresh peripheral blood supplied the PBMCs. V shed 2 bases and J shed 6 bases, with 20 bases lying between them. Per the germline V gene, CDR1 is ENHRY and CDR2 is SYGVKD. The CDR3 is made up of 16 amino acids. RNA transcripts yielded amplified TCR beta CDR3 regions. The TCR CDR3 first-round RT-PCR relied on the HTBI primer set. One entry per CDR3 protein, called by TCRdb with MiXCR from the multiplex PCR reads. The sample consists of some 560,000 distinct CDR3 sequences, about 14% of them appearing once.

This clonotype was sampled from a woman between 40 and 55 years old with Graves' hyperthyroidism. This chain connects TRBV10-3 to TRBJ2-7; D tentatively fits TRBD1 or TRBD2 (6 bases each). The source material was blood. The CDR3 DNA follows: TGTGCCATCAGTGAGCCAAGAGGGGGGATCTTGACCGAGCAGTACTTC. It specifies CAISEPRGGILTEQYF.